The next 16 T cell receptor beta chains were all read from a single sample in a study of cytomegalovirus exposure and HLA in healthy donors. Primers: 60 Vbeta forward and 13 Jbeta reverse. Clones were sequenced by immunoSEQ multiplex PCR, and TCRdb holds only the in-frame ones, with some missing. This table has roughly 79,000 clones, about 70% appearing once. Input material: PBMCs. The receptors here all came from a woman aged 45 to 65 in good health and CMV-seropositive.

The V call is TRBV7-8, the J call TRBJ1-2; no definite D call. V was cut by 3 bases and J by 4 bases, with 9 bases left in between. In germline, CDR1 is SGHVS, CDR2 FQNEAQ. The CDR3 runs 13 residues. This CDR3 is CASSFRQAYGYTF. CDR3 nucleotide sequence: TGTGCCAGCAGCTTCCGGCAGGCCTATGGCTACACCTTC.

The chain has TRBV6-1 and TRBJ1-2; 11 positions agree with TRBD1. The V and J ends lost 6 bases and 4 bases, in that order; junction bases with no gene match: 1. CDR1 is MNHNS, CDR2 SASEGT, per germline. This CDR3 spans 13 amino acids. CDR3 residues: CASRGTGGYGYTF. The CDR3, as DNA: TGTGCCAGCAGGGGGACAGGGGGCTATGGCTACACCTTC.

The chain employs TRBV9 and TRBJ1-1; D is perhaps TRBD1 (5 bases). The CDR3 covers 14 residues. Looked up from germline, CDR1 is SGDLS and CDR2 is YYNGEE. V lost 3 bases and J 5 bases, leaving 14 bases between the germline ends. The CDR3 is CASSEAGLLTEAFF. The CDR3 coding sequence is TGTGCCAGCAGCGAGGCAGGGCTCTTGACTGAAGCTTTCTTT.

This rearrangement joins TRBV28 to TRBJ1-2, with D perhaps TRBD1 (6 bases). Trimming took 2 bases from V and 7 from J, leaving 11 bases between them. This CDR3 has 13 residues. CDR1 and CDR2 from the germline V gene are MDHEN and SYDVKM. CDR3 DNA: TGTGCCAGCAGTTTAGGGTTCAGGGGTGGCTACACCTTC. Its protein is CASSLGFRGGYTF.

The CDR3 is CASSIDFLTGEAFF. The CDR3 DNA reads TGTGCCAGTAGTATAGATTTTTTAACCGGTGAAGCTTTCTTT. V usage is TRBV19 and J usage is TRBJ1-1; D unclear. The CDR3 runs to 14 residues. Deletions cut 0 bases from V and 7 bases from J, with 12 bases between. Germline assignment: CDR1 LNHDA and CDR2 SQIVND (reference sequence).

The CDR3 DNA follows: TGTGCCACCAGCAGAGATTTTTGGCAGACAACTAATGAAAAACTGTTTTTT. Amino acid sequence: CATSRDFWQTTNEKLFF. The chain has TRBV15 and TRBJ1-4; D unresolved. The V and J ends lost 0 bases and 0 bases respectively, with 11 bases between them. Germline CDR1 is LNHNV and CDR2 is YYDKDF (reference sequence). The CDR3 sequence is 17 residues long.

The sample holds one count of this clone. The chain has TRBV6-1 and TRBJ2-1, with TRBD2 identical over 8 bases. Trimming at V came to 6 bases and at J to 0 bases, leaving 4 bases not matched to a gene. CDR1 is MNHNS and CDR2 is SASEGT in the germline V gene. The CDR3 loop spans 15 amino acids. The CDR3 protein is CASRVSGSSYNEQFF. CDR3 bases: TGTGCCAGCAGGGTGAGCGGGAGCTCCTACAATGAGCAGTTCTTC.

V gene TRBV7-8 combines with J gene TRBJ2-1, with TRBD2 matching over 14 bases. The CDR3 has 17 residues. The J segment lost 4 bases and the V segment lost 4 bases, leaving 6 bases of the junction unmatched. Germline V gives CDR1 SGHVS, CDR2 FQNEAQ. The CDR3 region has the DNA TGTGCCAGCAGCTCACCCAGACTAGCGGGAGGGTACAATGAGCAGTTCTTC. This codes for CASSSPRLAGGYNEQFF.

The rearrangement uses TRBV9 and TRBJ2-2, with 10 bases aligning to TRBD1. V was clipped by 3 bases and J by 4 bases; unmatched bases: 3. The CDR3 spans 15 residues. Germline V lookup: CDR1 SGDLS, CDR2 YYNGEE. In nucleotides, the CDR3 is TGTGCCAGCAGCGAAGGGACAGGGGCCACCGGGGAGCTGTTTTTT. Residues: CASSEGTGATGELFF. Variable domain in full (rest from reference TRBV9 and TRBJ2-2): DSGVTQTPKHLITATGQRVTLRCSPRSGDLSVYWYQQSLDQGLQFLIQYYNGEERAKGNILERFSAQQFPDLHSELNLSSLELGDSALYFCASSEGTGATGELFFGEGSRLTVL.

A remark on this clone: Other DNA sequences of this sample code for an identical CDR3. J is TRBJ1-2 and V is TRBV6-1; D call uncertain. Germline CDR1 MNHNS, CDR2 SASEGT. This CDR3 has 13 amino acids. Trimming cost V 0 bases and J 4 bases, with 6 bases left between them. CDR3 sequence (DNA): TGTGCCAGCAGTGAAGCCCGGGGCTATGGCTACACCTTC. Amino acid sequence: CASSEARGYGYTF.

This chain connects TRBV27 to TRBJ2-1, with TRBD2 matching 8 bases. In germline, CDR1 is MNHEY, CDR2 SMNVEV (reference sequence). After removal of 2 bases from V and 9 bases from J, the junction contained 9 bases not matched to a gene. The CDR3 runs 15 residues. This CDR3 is CASSLTGTSFSEQFF. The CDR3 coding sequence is TGTGCCAGCAGTTTAACCGGGACTAGTTTCAGTGAGCAGTTCTTC.

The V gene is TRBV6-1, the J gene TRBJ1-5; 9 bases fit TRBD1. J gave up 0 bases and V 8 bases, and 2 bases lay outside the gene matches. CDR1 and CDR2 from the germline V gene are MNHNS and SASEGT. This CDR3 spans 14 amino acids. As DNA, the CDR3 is TGTGCCAGCCGGACAGGGGTTAGCAATCAGCCCCAGCATTTT. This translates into CASRTGVSNQPQHF.

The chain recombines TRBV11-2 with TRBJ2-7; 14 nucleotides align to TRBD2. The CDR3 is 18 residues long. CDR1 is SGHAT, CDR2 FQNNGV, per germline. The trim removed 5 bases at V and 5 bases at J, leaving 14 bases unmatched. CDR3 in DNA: TGTGCCAGCAGCGTTACCGGGACTAGCGGGAGTAAGTTCCACGAGCAGTACTTC. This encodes CASSVTGTSGSKFHEQYF. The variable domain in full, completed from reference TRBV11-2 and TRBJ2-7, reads EAGVAQSPRYKIIEKRQSVAFWCNPISGHATLYWYQQILGQGPKLLIQFQNNGVVDDSQLPKDRFSAERLKGVDSTLKIQPAKLEDSAVYLCASSVTGTSGSKFHEQYFGPGTRLTVT.

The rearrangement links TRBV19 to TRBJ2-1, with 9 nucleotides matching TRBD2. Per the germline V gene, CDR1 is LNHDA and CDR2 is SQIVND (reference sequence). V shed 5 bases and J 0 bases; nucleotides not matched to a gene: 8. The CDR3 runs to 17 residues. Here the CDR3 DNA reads TGTGCCAGTAGTCCCGGGGATAGCGGGAGCTCCTACAATGAGCAGTTCTTC. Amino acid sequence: CASSPGDSGSSYNEQFF.

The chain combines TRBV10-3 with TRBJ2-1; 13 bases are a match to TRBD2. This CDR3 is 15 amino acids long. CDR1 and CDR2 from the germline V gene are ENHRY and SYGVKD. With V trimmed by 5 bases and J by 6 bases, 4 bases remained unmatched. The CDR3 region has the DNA TGTGCCATCAGTCCGGGACTAGCGGGATCCAATGAGCAGTTCTTC. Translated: CAISPGLAGSNEQFF.

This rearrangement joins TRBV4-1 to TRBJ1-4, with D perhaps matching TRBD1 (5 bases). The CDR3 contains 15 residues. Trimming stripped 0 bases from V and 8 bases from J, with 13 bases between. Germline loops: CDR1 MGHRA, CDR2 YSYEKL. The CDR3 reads CASSQDEGAGEKLFF. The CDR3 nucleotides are TGCGCCAGCAGCCAAGATGAAGGGGCTGGCGAAAAACTGTTTTTT.